This entry lists 9 T cell receptor beta chains sequenced from one sample in a study of shared clonotypes between healthy human individuals. Clones were sequenced by immunoSEQ multiplex PCR, and TCRdb holds only the in-frame ones, with some missing. Among some 2,000,000 clones, about 94% were seen once, and the ten largest hold around 0.13%. The sample was naive CD4+ T cells sorted from blood. Noted subset: CD45RA+ positively selected. The source of these receptors is a man aged 18 to 35 in good health.

V and J are TRBV29-1 and TRBJ2-7; D ambiguous. This CDR3 has 11 amino acids. Germline V gene data show CDR1 as SQVTM and CDR2 as ANQGSEA. The germline V and J ends were trimmed by 4 bases and 5 bases, with 9 bases remaining between them. CDR3 sequence (DNA): TGCAGCGTTGGGAGAACAGACGAGCAGTACTTC. Translated: CSVGRTDEQYF.

The genes are TRBV6-1 and TRBJ2-7; D is unclear. The CDR3 spans 14 residues. Between the trimmed V and J ends, which lost 5 bases and 1 base, there was a span of 12 bases. CDR1 and CDR2 (germline): MNHNS, SASEGT. The CDR3 DNA sequence: TGTGCCAGCAGTCAAATTGGGGTATCCTACGAGCAGTACTTC. This sequence encodes CASSQIGVSYEQYF.

CDR3: CASTQHGGGNSPLHF. CDR3 DNA sequence: TGTGCCAGCACCCAACATGGGGGCGGTAATTCACCCCTCCACTTT. The V gene is TRBV6-6, the J gene TRBJ1-6; perhaps TRBD1 as D (6 bases). This CDR3 region has 15 residues. Germline V gene sequence: CDR1 MNHNY, CDR2 SVGAGI (reference sequence). Trimming removed 7 bases from V and 6 bases from J, with 16 bases in between.

This clone has just one count. This chain connects TRBV30 to TRBJ2-2; D remains unclear. Germline V gene data show CDR1 as GTSNPN and CDR2 as SVGIG (reference sequence). The CDR3 spans 13 residues. V was trimmed by 0 bases and J by 3 bases, leaving 5 bases between them. CDR3 amino acids: CAWSVPYTGELFF. For the CDR3, the DNA is TGTGCCTGGAGTGTACCTTACACCGGGGAGCTGTTTTTT.

CDR3 protein: CASSRATGNYEQYF. The CDR3 DNA follows: TGTGCCAGCTCACGAGCCACTGGGAACTACGAGCAGTACTTC. This sequence joins TRBV18 and TRBJ2-7; no definite D call. This CDR3 is built from 14 residues. Looked up from germline, CDR1 is KGHSH and CDR2 is LQKENI. Trimming left V 4 bases short and J 3 bases short, with 13 bases between.

Points on this clone: This CDR3 is also generated by other DNA sequences in the sample. Here the CDR3 reads CAWSGLDTQYF. CDR3 sequence (DNA): TGTGCCTGGAGTGGCCTAGATACGCAGTATTTT. The chain uses TRBV30 and TRBJ2-3; D ambiguous. CDR1 is GTSNPN, CDR2 SVGIG, per germline (reference sequence). V dropped 1 base and J dropped 5 bases, with 4 bases sitting between them. The CDR3 is made up of 11 amino acids.

The chain links TRBV18 to TRBJ2-7, with 9 bases aligning to TRBD1. CDR1 is KGHSH, CDR2 LQKENI, per germline. After removal of 5 bases from V and 3 bases from J, the junction contained 5 bases not matched to a gene. This CDR3 has 14 amino acids. In DNA form, the CDR3 reads TGTGCCAGCTCAGCCGGACAGGGGAGCTACGAGCAGTACTTC. It codes for CASSAGQGSYEQYF.

This chain connects TRBV19 to TRBJ2-7, with unresolved D. Germline V lookup: CDR1 LNHDA, CDR2 SQIVND (reference sequence). V was shortened by 1 base and J by 0 bases, with 16 bases between the two germline ends. The CDR3 length is 17 residues. CDR3 region: CASSIAFKLGYSYEQYF. CDR3 sequence (DNA): TGTGCCAGTAGTATAGCCTTTAAGCTGGGGTACTCCTACGAGCAGTACTTC. The whole variable domain, filled in from reference TRBV19 and TRBJ2-7, reads DGGITQSPKYLFRKEGQNVTLSCEQNLNHDAMYWYRQDPGQGLRLIYYSQIVNDFQKGDIAEGYSVSREKKESFPLTVTSAQKNPTAFYLCASSIAFKLGYSYEQYFGPGTRLTVT.

The CDR3 protein is CASSRLAVSYEQYF. The CDR3 DNA follows: TGTGCCAGCAGCCGACTAGCGGTTTCCTACGAGCAGTACTTC. V and J are TRBV13 and TRBJ2-7; 9 nucleotides match TRBD2. There are 14 residues in the CDR3. Germline CDR1 is PRHDT and CDR2 is FYEKMQ (reference sequence). With 5 bases clipped from V and 1 base from J, the junction kept 3 bases outside the gene matches. Full variable domain (missing parts from reference TRBV13 and TRBJ2-7): AAGVIQSPRHLIKEKRETATLKCYPIPRHDTVYWYQQGPGQDPQFLISFYEKMQSDKGSIPDRFSAQQFSDYHSELNMSSLELGDSALYFCASSRLAVSYEQYFGPGTRLTVT.